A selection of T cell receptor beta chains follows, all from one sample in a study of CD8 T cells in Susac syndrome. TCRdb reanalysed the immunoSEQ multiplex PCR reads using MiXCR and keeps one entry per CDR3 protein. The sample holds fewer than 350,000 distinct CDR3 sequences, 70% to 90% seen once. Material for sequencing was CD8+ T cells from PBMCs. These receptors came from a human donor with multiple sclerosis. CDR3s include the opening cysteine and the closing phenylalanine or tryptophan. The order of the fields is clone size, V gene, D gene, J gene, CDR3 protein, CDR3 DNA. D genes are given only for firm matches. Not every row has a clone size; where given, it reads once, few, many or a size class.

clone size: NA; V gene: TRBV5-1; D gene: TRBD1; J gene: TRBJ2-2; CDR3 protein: CASSLDWDRDIGELFF; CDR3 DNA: TGCGCCAGCAGCTTGGATTGGGACAGGGACATCGGGGAGCTGTTTTTT
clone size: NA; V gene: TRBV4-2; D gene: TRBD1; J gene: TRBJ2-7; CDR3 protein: CASSQEGQGIGTYEQYF; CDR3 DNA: TGTGCCAGCAGCCAAGAGGGACAGGGAATCGGGACCTACGAGCAGTACTTC
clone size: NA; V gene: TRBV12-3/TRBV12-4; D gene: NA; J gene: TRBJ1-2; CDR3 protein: CASKLGQVYTF; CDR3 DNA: TGTGCCAGCAAGCTAGGGCAGGTCTACACCTTC
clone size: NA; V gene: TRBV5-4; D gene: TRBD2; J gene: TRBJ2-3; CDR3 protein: CASSLGLGGSPDTQYF; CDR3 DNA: TGTGCCAGCAGCTTAGGCCTGGGCGGGAGCCCAGATACGCAGTATTTT
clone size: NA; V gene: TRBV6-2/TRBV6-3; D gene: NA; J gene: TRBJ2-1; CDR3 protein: CASSYVAGRTYNEQFF; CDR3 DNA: TGTGCCAGCAGTTACGTTGCGGGACGAACCTACAATGAGCAGTTCTTC
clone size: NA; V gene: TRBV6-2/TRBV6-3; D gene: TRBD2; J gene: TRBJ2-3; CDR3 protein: CASSNPEHWTSGNLDTQYF; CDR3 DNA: TGTGCCAGCAGTAATCCTGAACATTGGACTAGCGGGAATCTAGATACGCAGTATTTT
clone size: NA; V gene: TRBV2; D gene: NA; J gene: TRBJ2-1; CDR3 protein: CASSEAPSGWNEQFF; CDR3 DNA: TGTGCCAGCAGTGAAGCCCCTAGTGGGTGGAATGAGCAGTTCTTC
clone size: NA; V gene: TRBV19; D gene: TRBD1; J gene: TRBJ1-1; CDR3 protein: CASSQGAFGNTEAFF; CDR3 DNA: TGTGCCAGTAGTCAGGGGGCCTTTGGGAACACTGAAGCTTTCTTT
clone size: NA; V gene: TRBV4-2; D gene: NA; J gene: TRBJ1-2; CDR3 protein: CASSQEKGMTIYGYTF; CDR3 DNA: TGTGCCAGCAGCCAAGAAAAAGGTATGACGATCTATGGCTACACCTTC
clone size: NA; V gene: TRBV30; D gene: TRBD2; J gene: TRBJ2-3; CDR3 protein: CAWGGMASGRNRADTQYF; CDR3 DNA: TGTGCCTGGGGGGGGATGGCTAGCGGGAGAAACCGGGCAGATACGCAGTATTTT
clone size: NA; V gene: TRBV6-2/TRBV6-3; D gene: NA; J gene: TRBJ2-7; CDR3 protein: CASSYSMEASYEQYF; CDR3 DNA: TGTGCCAGCAGTTATTCGATGGAAGCCTCCTACGAGCAGTACTTC
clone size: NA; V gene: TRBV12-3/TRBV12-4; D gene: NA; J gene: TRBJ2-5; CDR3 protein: CASSFLGGPRETQYF; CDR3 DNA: TGTGCCAGCAGTTTTCTCGGGGGTCCCCGGGAGACCCAGTACTTC
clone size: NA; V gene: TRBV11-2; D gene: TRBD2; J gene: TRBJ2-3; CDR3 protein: CASSLAGGPDTQYF; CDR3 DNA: TGTGCCAGCAGCTTGGCGGGAGGACCAGATACGCAGTATTTT
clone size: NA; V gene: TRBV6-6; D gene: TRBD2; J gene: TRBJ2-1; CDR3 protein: CASIETERESYNEQFF; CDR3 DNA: TGTGCCAGCATCGAGACTGAGCGGGAGAGCTACAATGAGCAGTTCTTC
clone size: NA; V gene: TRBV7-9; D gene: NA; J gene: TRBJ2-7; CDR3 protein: CASSLEWVYEQYF; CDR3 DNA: TGTGCCAGCAGCTTGGAGTGGGTTTACGAGCAGTACTTC
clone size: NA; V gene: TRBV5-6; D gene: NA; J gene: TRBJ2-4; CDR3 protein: CASSYLGLAKNIQYF; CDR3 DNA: TGTGCCAGCAGCTACCTTGGCCTAGCCAAAAACATTCAGTACTTC
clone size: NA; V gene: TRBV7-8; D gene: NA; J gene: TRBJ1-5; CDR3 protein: CASSLKRQPQHF; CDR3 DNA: TGTGCCAGCAGCTTAAAACGGCAGCCCCAGCATTTT
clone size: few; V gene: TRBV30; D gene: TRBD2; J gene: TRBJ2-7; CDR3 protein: CAWSVLAGGRYEQYF; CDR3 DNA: TGTGCCTGGAGTGTGTTAGCGGGAGGACGGTATGAGCAGTACTTC
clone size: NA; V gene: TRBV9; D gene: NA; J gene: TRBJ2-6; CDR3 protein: CASSVVGGFGANVLTF; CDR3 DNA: TGTGCCAGCAGCGTAGTTGGTGGTTTCGGGGCCAACGTCCTGACTTTC
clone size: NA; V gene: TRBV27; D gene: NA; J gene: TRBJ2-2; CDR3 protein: CASSPLAVRRGELFF; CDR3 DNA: TGTGCCAGCAGTCCGCTGGCCGTGAGGCGGGGGGAGCTGTTTTTT
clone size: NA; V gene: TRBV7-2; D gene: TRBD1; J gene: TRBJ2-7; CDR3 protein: CASSLDDRGVQYF; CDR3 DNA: TGTGCCAGCAGCTTAGACGACAGGGGGGTGCAGTACTTC
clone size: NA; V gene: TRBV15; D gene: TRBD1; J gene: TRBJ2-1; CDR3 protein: CATSWPGQGVNEQFF; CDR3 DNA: TGTGCCACCAGCTGGCCGGGACAGGGCGTCAATGAGCAGTTCTTC
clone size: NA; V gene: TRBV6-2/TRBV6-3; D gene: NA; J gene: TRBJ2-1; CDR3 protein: CASSYSGDNEQFF; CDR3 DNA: TGTGCCAGCAGTTACTCTGGGGACAATGAGCAGTTCTTC
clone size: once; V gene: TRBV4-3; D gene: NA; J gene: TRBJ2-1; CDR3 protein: CASSGGAQEQFF; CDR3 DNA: TGCGCCAGCAGCGGGGGGGCCCAGGAGCAGTTCTTC
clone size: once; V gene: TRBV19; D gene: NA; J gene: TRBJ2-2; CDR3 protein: CASSIEAPTTWTGELFF; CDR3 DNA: TGTGCCAGTAGTATAGAGGCCCCGACTACGTGGACCGGGGAGCTGTTTTTT
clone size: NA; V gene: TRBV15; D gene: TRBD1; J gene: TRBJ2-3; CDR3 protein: CATTEDRAADTQYF; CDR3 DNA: TGTGCCACCACCGAGGACAGGGCTGCAGATACGCAGTATTTT
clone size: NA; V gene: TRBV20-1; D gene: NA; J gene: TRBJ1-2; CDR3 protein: CSATGDHYGYTF; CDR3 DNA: TGCAGTGCTACAGGGGATCACTATGGCTACACCTTC
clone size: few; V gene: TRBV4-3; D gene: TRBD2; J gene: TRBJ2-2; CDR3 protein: CASSQPLRLAAGELFF; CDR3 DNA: TGCGCCAGCAGCCAACCACTCCGACTAGCGGCCGGGGAGCTGTTTTTT
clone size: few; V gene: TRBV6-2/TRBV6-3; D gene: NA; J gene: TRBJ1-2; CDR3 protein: CASSQTGLVLGYTF; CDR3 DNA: TGTGCCAGCAGTCAAACTGGGCTCGTGCTTGGCTACACCTTC
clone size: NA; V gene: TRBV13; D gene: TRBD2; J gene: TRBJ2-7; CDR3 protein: CASSSRLAGVSLYEQYF; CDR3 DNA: TGTGCCAGCAGCTCAAGACTAGCGGGAGTCTCGTTGTACGAGCAGTACTTC
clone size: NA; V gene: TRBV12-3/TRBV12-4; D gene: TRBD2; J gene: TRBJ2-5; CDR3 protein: CATKGTTEETQYF; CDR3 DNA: TGTGCCACTAAAGGGACTACCGAAGAGACCCAGTACTTC
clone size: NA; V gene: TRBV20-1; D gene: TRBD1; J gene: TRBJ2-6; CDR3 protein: CSARDPGQGASGANVLTF; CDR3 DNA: TGCAGTGCTAGAGATCCGGGACAGGGGGCATCCGGGGCCAACGTCCTGACTTTC
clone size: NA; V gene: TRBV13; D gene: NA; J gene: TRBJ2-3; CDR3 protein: CASSLAGAADTQYF; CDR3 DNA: TGTGCCAGCAGCTTAGCGGGAGCGGCAGATACGCAGTATTTT
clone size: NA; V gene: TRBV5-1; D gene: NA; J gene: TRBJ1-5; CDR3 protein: CASSYTGAANQPQHF; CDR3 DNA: TGCGCCAGCAGCTACACCGGGGCAGCGAATCAGCCCCAGCATTTT
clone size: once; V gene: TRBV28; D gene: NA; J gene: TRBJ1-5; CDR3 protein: CASSFEISNQPQRF; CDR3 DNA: TGTGCCAGCAGTTTTGAGATAAGCAATCAGCCCCAGCGTTTT
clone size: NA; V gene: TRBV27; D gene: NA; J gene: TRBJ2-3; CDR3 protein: CASSFSLLADTDTQYF; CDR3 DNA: TGTGCCAGCAGTTTTTCACTCCTAGCAGACACAGATACGCAGTATTTT
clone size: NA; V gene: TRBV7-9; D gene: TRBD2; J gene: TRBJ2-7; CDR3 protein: CASSRQLAGDTPSYEQYF; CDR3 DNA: TGTGCCAGCAGCCGCCAACTAGCGGGAGACACCCCGTCCTACGAGCAGTACTTC
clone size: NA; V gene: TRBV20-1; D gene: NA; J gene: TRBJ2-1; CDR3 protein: CSAFSSRSGLYNEQFF; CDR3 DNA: TGCAGTGCTTTTAGTAGCCGTAGCGGACTATACAATGAGCAGTTCTTC
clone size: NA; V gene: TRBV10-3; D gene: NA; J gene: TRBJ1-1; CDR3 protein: CAISESKGTEAFF; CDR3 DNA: TGTGCCATCAGTGAGTCCAAGGGTACAGAAGCTTTCTTT
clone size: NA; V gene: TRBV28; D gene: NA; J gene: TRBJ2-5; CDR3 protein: CASSFRTGGQETQYF; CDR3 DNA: TGTGCCAGCAGTTTTCGGACTGGCGGCCAAGAGACCCAGTACTTC
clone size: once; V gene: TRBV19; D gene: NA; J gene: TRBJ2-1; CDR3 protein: CASTVVRGAPEQYNEQFF; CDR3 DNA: TGTGCCAGTACTGTCGTCCGGGGGGCCCCCGAGCAATACAATGAGCAGTTCTTC
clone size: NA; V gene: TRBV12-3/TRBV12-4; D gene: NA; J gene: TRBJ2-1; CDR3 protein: CASSLVDNSINEQFF; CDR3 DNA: TGTGCCAGCAGTTTAGTGGACAACAGCATCAATGAGCAGTTCTTC
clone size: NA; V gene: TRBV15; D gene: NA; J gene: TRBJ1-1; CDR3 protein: CATSRPTISEAFF; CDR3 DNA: TGTGCCACCAGCAGACCGACCATCTCCGAAGCTTTCTTT